Shown below are 26 T cell receptor beta chains from a single sample sequenced in a study of memory CD4+ T cells and cytomegalovirus serostatus (dated by TCRdb to about 2019). Single viable CD3+CD4+CD8-CD45RO+ cells were sorted as memory CD4+ T cells on a FACSAria II. Libraries were made using the immunoSEQ multiplex PCR assay. TCRdb obtained this table from immuneACCESS and retained in-frame rearrangements with V and J assigned. These tables miss some clones; where compared with another copy, unresolved V genes account for less than half of the shortfall, and the remainder is unexplained. Here the sample has tens of thousands of clones; roughly 79% occur a single time. Of the sample, more than 1.5% is held by the ten largest clones. The sample consisted of memory CD4+ T cells from blood. The receptors derive from an adult in good health and CMV-seronegative.

The rearrangement links TRBV11-2 to TRBJ2-7; the D gene is possibly TRBD2 (5 bases). Germline assignment: CDR1 SGHAT and CDR2 FQNNGV. V was pared by 0 bases and J by 6 bases, with 12 bases between. The CDR3 is 14 amino acids. DNA for the CDR3: TGTGCCAGCAGCTTAGAGGCGAGCCGGGGCGAGCAGTACTTC. Residues: CASSLEASRGEQYF.

This chain links TRBV7-2 with TRBJ2-2; no firm D call. The CDR3 has 16 residues. V lost 3 bases and J 5 bases, leaving 16 bases between the germline ends. Germline V gene lookup returns CDR1 SGHTA and CDR2 FQGNSA. CDR3 protein: CASSLNPAQKTGELFF. For the CDR3, the DNA is TGTGCCAGCAGCTTGAATCCGGCCCAAAAAACCGGGGAGCTGTTTTTT.

The chain carries TRBV7-2 and TRBJ2-7, with 8 bases identical to TRBD2. The J segment lost 6 bases and the V segment lost 2 bases, leaving 15 bases of the junction unmatched. This CDR3 spans 17 amino acids. Per the germline V gene, CDR1 is SGHTA and CDR2 is FQGNSA. The CDR3 is CASSLRGGGSGGSEQYF. The CDR3 DNA reads as TGTGCCAGCAGCTTAAGAGGAGGCGGGAGCGGGGGAAGCGAGCAGTACTTC. Full variable domain (remainder filled in from reference TRBV7-2 and TRBJ2-7): GAGVSQSPSNKVTEKGKDVELRCDPISGHTALYWYRQSLGQGLEFLIYFQGNSAPDKSGLPSDRFSAERTGGSVSTLTIQRTQQEDSAVYLCASSLRGGGSGGSEQYFGPGTRLTVT.

This rearrangement joins TRBV7-3 to TRBJ2-1; D is possibly TRBD1 or TRBD2 (6 bases each). The germline V and J ends were trimmed by 8 bases and 3 bases, with 14 bases remaining between them. Germline-derived CDR1 and CDR2 are SGHTA and FQGTGA. This CDR3 comprises 14 residues. CDR3 sequence (DNA): TGTGCCAGCCGGGGGCAGGGAATCTACAATGAGCAGTTCTTC. Translation gives CASRGQGIYNEQFF.

The rearrangement links TRBV5-6 to TRBJ1-5; D unclear. This CDR3 spans 16 amino acids. Trimming took off 4 bases at V and 2 bases at J, with 16 bases between the two ends. Germline V gives CDR1 SGHDT, CDR2 YYEEEE. The DNA for the CDR3 is TGTGCCAGCAGCCTTATATCGAGGGATCGCAATCAGCCCCAGCATTTT. Amino acids: CASSLISRDRNQPQHF.

The rearrangement uses TRBV25-1 and TRBJ1-6; unclear D gene. With 6 bases removed from V and 8 bases from J, the gap between germline ends came to 14 bases. CDR1 and CDR2 (germline): MGHDK, SYGVNS. This CDR3 comprises 14 residues. The CDR3 DNA is TGTGCCAGCAGCAGAGAGGGTGGTCATTCACCCCTCCACTTT. It is translated as CASSREGGHSPLHF.

The chain links TRBV7-3 to TRBJ1-2; maybe TRBD1 (5 bases). V was clipped by 4 bases and J by 6 bases, with 15 bases between them. The germline CDR1 and CDR2 sequences are SGHTA and FQGTGA. This CDR3 has 14 residues. CDR3 residues: CASSSGPQGHGYTF. The CDR3 coding sequence is TGTGCCAGCAGCTCGGGACCTCAGGGACATGGCTACACCTTC.

V usage is TRBV7-2 and J usage is TRBJ2-3; D call uncertain. Per germline, CDR1 SGHTA and CDR2 FQGNSA. The CDR3 contains 13 residues. The V gene lost 5 bases and the J gene lost 2 bases, with 8 bases spanning the gap. This chain's CDR3 is CASSPGYTDTQYF. The CDR3 DNA follows: TGTGCCAGCAGCCCAGGCTACACAGATACGCAGTATTTT.

This clone was picked up a small number of times. The gene calls are TRBV19 and TRBJ1-2; D gene uncertain. The CDR3 totals 13 residues. V was trimmed by 2 bases and J by 5 bases, leaving 9 bases between them. The germline CDR1 and CDR2 sequences are LNHDA and SQIVND (reference sequence). This CDR3 is CASSISQRYGYTF. The DNA for the CDR3 is TGTGCCAGTAGTATAAGCCAGAGATATGGCTACACCTTC.

This clone occurred a few times. The V gene is TRBV5-5, the J gene TRBJ1-1; D is ambiguous. The CDR3 length is 12 residues. Germline CDR1 and CDR2: SGHKS and YYEKEE (reference sequence). The ends were cut back, 4 bases at V and 7 bases at J, with 11 bases in the middle. For the CDR3, the DNA is TGTGCCAGCAGCGCGGATTGGCGTGAAGCTTTCTTT. Translation gives CASSADWREAFF.

V usage is TRBV19 and J usage is TRBJ2-1; no clear D gene. Germline CDR1 reads LNHDA; CDR2 reads SQIVND (reference sequence). The CDR3 consists of 13 residues. Trimming removed 6 bases at V and 6 bases at J, with 12 bases between. CDR3 protein: CASRRPGGNEQFF. The CDR3 bases are TGTGCCAGTAGGAGGCCCGGCGGCAATGAGCAGTTCTTC.

This clone has more than one count but fewer than ten. The V gene is TRBV4-1, the J gene TRBJ2-1; 8 nucleotides align to TRBD1. Germline loops: CDR1 MGHRA, CDR2 YSYEKL. The CDR3 is 15 amino acids. Losses at the gene ends were 1 base for V and 7 bases for J; bases not matched to a gene: 6. In DNA, the CDR3 is TGCGCCAGCAGCCAAGTTTCAGGGGGCAGAAATGAGCAGTTCTTC. This encodes CASSQVSGGRNEQFF.

V gene TRBV29-1 combines with J gene TRBJ2-7, with no clear D. Deletions cut 4 bases from V and 4 bases from J, with 14 bases between. CDR3 length: 13 residues. CDR1 SQVTM and CDR2 ANQGSEA come from the germline V gene. CDR3 residues: CSVAVLLSYEQYF. The CDR3 DNA follows: TGCAGCGTTGCAGTACTTTTATCTTACGAGCAGTACTTC.

The CDR3 protein is CASRRAPNTGELFF. Here the CDR3 DNA reads TGTGCCAGCAGACGGGCCCCGAACACCGGGGAGCTGTTTTTT. This chain links TRBV19 with TRBJ2-2; D is undetermined. This CDR3 contains 14 residues. The germline V gene encodes CDR1 LNHDA and CDR2 SQIVND (reference sequence). Trimming shortened V by 9 bases and J by 0 bases, and 11 bases separated the two germline ends. The full variable domain, rest sourced from reference TRBV19 and TRBJ2-2, is DGGITQSPKYLFRKEGQNVTLSCEQNLNHDAMYWYRQDPGQGLRLIYYSQIVNDFQKGDIAEGYSVSREKKESFPLTVTSAQKNPTAFYLCASRRAPNTGELFFGEGSRLTVL.

V and J are TRBV28 and TRBJ1-2, with 9 bases aligning to TRBD1. CDR3 length: 16 amino acids. Germline-derived CDR1 and CDR2 are MDHEN and SYDVKM. Losses at the gene ends were 5 bases for V and 2 bases for J; bases not matched to a gene: 9. The CDR3 protein is CASSKLGQGKNYGYTF. Written as DNA, the CDR3 is TGTGCCAGCAGTAAGCTAGGACAGGGGAAGAACTATGGCTACACCTTC.

Turning to this clone: One end of the junction varies from germline; a read error may be responsible. The chain links TRBV7-2 to TRBJ2-5; 7 bases agree with TRBD1. From germline, CDR1 is SGHTA and CDR2 FQGNSA. CDR3 length equals 15 residues. The CDR3: CASSRLAGGPVTQYF. CDR3 DNA sequence: TGCGCCAGCAGCCGGTTGGCAGGGGGACCGGTGACCCAGTACTTC.

In its sample, this clone was seen a few times. The J gene is TRBJ1-1, the V gene TRBV9; maybe TRBD1 (6 bases). This CDR3 has 14 amino acids. CDR1 and CDR2 (germline): SGDLS, YYNGEE. V lost 3 bases and J 1 base, leaving 10 bases between the germline ends. CDR3 coding DNA: TGTGCCAGCAGCGCCTTGGGGGCGAACACTGAAGCTTTCTTT. Encoded protein: CASSALGANTEAFF.

This clone has more than one count but fewer than ten. The chain joins TRBV4-1 to TRBJ1-2; 9 nucleotides align to TRBD1. The germline gives CDR1 MGHRA, CDR2 YSYEKL. The CDR3 loop spans 16 amino acids. The junction had 12 bases not matched to a gene; V was cut back by 2 bases and J by 8 bases. This CDR3 is CASSQQPGGQGLGYTF. For the CDR3, the DNA is TGCGCCAGCAGCCAACAACCCGGGGGACAGGGCTTGGGCTACACCTTC.

CDR3 sequence reads: CASSPTLGIHTEAFF. The CDR3 nucleotides are TGTGCCAGCAGCCCCACCCTCGGGATTCACACTGAAGCTTTCTTT. The chain has TRBV7-2 and TRBJ1-1; D call uncertain. Trimming cost V 5 bases and J 3 bases, with 16 bases left between them. In germline, CDR1 is SGHTA, CDR2 FQGNSA. The CDR3 runs 15 residues.

This chain links TRBV4-2 with TRBJ1-3; D call uncertain. Germline V gene data show CDR1 as LGHNA and CDR2 as YNFKEQ. Trimming stripped 6 bases from V and 0 bases from J, with 9 bases between. This CDR3 is 14 amino acids long. As DNA, the CDR3 is TGTGCCAGCAGTGGGTTCACCTCTGGAAACACCATATATTTT. Translation gives CASSGFTSGNTIYF.

The chain recombines TRBV7-2 with TRBJ2-1, with D perhaps TRBD2 (5 bases). V lost 3 bases and J 2 bases, leaving 5 bases between the germline ends. Germline V gene sequence: CDR1 SGHTA, CDR2 FQGNSA. CDR3 length: 13 amino acids. This chain's CDR3 is CASSFGTYNEQFF. CDR3 sequence (DNA): TGTGCCAGCAGCTTCGGGACCTACAATGAGCAGTTCTTC. The full variable domain, rest sourced from reference TRBV7-2 and TRBJ2-1, is GAGVSQSPSNKVTEKGKDVELRCDPISGHTALYWYRQSLGQGLEFLIYFQGNSAPDKSGLPSDRFSAERTGGSVSTLTIQRTQQEDSAVYLCASSFGTYNEQFFGPGTRLTVL.

In its sample, this clone was seen a few times. The gene calls are TRBV4-2 and TRBJ1-5, with 8 positions matching TRBD1. Trimming at V came to 2 bases and at J to 0 bases, leaving 3 bases not matched to a gene. The CDR3 runs 16 residues. CDR1 and CDR2 from the germline V gene are LGHNA and YNFKEQ. CDR3 protein: CASSQIQGVSNQPQHF. DNA for the CDR3: TGTGCCAGCAGCCAAATACAGGGGGTTAGCAATCAGCCCCAGCATTTT.

This clone was seen a single time. V gene TRBV30 combines with J gene TRBJ1-2, with TRBD1 as a possible D gene (5 bases). Germline assignment: CDR1 GTSNPN and CDR2 SVGIG (reference sequence). The CDR3 covers 13 residues. V dropped 4 bases and J dropped 8 bases, with 17 bases sitting between them. The CDR3 coding sequence is TGTGCCTGGACTTCCGGGACCCTGGGAGGCTACACCTTC. This encodes CAWTSGTLGGYTF.

The chain recombines TRBV28 with TRBJ1-2, with a tentative D call TRBD1 (5 bases). CDR1 and CDR2 (germline): MDHEN, SYDVKM. With 3 bases removed from V and 2 bases from J, the gap between germline ends came to 22 bases. CDR3 length: 18 amino acids. The CDR3 sequence is CASSLSRSWTQTNYGYTF. CDR3 bases: TGTGCCAGCAGTTTGTCGAGGTCGTGGACACAGACCAACTATGGCTACACCTTC.

This chain uses TRBV19 with TRBJ2-7; 8 bases are shared with TRBD2. The CDR3 extends over 16 amino acids. The ends lost 6 bases at V and 1 base at J; junction bases unmatched: 11. Germline-derived CDR1 and CDR2 are LNHDA and SQIVND (reference sequence). Here the CDR3 DNA reads TGTGCCAGTAGCCACCCGGGAGGGCCGGGGTCCTACGAGCAGTACTTC. This encodes CASSHPGGPGSYEQYF.

J is TRBJ2-3 and V is TRBV5-1; D might be TRBD1 (6 bases). Trimming removed 4 bases from V and 0 bases from J, with 15 bases in between. Germline CDR1 and CDR2: SGHRS and YFSETQ. The CDR3 covers 16 residues. This CDR3 reads CASSRKTGPSTDTQYF. CDR3 coding DNA: TGCGCCAGCAGCCGCAAAACAGGGCCTAGCACAGATACGCAGTATTTT.